The subject of this entry is one T cell receptor beta chain. V dropped 5 bases and J dropped 4; count of bases not matched to a gene: 12. The CDR3 extends over 16 amino acids. Germline CDR1 reads SGHAT; CDR2 reads FQNNGV. Produced via immunoSEQ multiplex PCR; TCRdb's table is partial and in-frame only. The sample consists of fewer than 60,000 clones, approximately 80% of them appearing once. Patients of the Seattle cohort, enrolled during active infection, were followed longitudinally. This sample is drawn from a study of blood T cell repertoires in COVID-19. Study information: T cells, B-cell-depleted T cells, or PBMCs provided the cDNA or gDNA that served as material.

Sequencing input: peripheral blood. The chain links TRBV11-2 to TRBJ1-2; 8 positions agree with TRBD1. This clonotype originated in a young man with COVID-19, enrolled during active disease. CDR3 region: CASSPLIRGLSYGYTF. The CDR3 DNA reads as TGTGCCAGCAGCCCTTTAATCAGGGGGCTGAGCTATGGCTACACCTTC. The whole variable domain, remainder taken from reference TRBV11-2 and TRBJ1-2, is EAGVAQSPRYKIIEKRQSVAFWCNPISGHATLYWYQQILGQGPKLLIQFQNNGVVDDSQLPKDRFSAERLKGVDSTLKIQPAKLEDSAVYLCASSPLIRGLSYGYTFGSGTRLTVV.